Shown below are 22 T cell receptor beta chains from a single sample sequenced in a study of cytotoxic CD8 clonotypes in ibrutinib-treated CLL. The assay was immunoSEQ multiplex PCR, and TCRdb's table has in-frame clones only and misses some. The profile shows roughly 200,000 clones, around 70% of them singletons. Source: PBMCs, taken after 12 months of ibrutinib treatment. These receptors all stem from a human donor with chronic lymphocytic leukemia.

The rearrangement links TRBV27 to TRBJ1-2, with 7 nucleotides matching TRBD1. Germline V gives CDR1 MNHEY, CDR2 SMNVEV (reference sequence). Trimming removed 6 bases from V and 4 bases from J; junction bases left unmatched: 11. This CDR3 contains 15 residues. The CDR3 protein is CASRTTGTAIYGYTF. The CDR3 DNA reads TGTGCCAGCAGGACCACCGGGACAGCGATCTATGGCTACACCTTC.

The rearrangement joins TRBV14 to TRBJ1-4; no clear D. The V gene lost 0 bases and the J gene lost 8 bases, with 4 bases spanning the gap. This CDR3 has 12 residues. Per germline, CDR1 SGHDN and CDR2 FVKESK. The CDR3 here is CASSQDWEKLFF. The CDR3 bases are TGTGCCAGCAGCCAAGATTGGGAAAAACTGTTTTTT. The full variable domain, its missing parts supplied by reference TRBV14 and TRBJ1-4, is EAGVTQFPSHSVIEKGQTVTLRCDPISGHDNLYWYRRVMGKEIKFLLHFVKESKQDESGMPNNRFLAERTGGTYSTLKVQPAELEDSGVYFCASSQDWEKLFFGSGTQLSVL.

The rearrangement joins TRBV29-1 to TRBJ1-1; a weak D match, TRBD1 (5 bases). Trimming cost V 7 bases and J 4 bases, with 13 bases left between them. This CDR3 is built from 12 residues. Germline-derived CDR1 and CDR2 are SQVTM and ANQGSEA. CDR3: CSASEGSTEAFF. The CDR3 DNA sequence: TGCAGCGCCTCTGAGGGGTCCACTGAAGCTTTCTTT.

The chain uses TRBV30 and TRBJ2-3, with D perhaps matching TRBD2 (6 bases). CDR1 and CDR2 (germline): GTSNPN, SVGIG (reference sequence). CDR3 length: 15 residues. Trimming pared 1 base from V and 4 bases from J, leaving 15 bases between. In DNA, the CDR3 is TGTGCCTGGAGTGCCCCCTTTTGGGGGGCAGATACGCAGTATTTT. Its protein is CAWSAPFWGADTQYF.

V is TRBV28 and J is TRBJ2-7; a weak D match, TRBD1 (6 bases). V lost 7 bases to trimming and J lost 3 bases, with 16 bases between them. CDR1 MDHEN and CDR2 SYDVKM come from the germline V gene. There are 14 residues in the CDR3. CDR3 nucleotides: TGTGCCAGCAAGCCGCCGGGACACAACTACGAGCAGTACTTC. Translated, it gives CASKPPGHNYEQYF.

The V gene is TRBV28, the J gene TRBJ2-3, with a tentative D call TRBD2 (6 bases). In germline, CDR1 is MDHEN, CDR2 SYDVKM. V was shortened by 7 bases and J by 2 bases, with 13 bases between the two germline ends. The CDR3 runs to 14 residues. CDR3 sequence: CASTGTLVTDTQYF. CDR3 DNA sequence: TGTGCCAGCACCGGGACTCTAGTCACAGATACGCAGTATTTT.

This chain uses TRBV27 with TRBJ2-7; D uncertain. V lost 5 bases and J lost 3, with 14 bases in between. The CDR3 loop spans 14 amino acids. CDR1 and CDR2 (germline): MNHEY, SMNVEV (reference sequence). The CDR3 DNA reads TGTGCCAGCAGTAGCCTCTACGCAGACTACGAGCAGTACTTC. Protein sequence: CASSSLYADYEQYF.

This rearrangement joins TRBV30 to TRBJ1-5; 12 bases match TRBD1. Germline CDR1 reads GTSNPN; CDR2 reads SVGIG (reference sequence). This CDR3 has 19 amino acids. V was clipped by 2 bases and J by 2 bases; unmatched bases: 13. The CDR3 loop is CAWSPPGQGAERCNQPQHF. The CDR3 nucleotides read TGTGCCTGGAGTCCCCCGGGACAGGGGGCGGAGCGTTGCAATCAGCCCCAGCATTTT.

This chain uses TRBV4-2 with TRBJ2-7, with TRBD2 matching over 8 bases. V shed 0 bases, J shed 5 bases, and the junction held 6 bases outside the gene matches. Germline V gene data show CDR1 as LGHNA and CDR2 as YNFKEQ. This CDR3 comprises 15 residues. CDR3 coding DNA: TGTGCCAGCAGCCAAGACGGCCAAGCGGGGGACGAGCAGTACTTC. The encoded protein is CASSQDGQAGDEQYF.

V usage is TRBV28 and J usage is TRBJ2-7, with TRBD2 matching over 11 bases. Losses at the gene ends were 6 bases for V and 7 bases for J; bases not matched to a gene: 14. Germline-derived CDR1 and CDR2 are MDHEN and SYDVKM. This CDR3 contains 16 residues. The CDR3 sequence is CASREGGSGRAGEQYF. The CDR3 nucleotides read TGTGCCAGCAGAGAGGGGGGTAGCGGGAGGGCAGGTGAGCAGTACTTC.

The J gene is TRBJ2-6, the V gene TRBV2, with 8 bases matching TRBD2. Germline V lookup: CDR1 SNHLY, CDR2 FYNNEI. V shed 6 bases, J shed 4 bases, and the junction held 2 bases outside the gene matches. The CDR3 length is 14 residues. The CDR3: CASRRGAGANVLTF. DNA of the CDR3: TGTGCCAGCAGGCGGGGGGCGGGGGCCAACGTCCTGACTTTC.

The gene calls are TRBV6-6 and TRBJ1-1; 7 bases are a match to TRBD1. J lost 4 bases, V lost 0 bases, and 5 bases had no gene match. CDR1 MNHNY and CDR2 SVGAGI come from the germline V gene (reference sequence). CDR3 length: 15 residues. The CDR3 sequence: CASSYSEGAGTEAFF. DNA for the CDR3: TGTGCCAGCAGTTACTCGGAGGGGGCTGGCACTGAAGCTTTCTTT.

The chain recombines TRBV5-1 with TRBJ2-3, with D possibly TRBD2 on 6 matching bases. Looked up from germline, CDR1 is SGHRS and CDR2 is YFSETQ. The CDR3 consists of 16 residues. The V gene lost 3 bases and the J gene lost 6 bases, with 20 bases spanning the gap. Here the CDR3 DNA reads TGCGCCAGCAGCTCCGCTCCTAGCGAGGGGAGGGATACGCAGTATTTT. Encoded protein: CASSSAPSEGRDTQYF.

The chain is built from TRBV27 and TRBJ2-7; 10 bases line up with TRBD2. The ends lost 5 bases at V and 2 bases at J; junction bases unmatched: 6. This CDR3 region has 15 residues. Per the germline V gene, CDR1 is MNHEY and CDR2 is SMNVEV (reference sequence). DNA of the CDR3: TGTGCCAGCAGTCAAGCGCTAGCGGGAGCCTACGAGCAGTACTTC. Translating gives CASSQALAGAYEQYF.

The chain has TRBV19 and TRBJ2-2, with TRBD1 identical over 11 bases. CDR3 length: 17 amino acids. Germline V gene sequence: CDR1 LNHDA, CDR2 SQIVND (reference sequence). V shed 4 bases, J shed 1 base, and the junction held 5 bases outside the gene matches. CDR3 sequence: CASSNLDRGQNTGELFF. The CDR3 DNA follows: TGTGCCAGTAGTAACCTGGACAGGGGGCAGAACACCGGGGAGCTGTTTTTT.

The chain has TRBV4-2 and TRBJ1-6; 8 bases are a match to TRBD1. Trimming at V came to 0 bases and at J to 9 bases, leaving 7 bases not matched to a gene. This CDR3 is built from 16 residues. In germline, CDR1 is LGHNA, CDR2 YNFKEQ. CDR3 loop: CASSQDLETGASPLHF. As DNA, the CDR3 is TGTGCCAGCAGCCAAGATCTAGAGACAGGGGCTTCACCCCTCCACTTT.

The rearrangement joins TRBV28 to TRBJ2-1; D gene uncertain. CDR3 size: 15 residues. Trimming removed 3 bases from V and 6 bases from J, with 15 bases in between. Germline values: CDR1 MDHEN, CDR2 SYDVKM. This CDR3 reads CASSFSGPLANEQFF. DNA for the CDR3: TGTGCCAGCAGTTTTAGTGGGCCCCTGGCCAATGAGCAGTTCTTC.

The CDR3 DNA follows: TGTGCCAGCAGCCCTACAGGGACCGGCTACACCTTC. This translates into CASSPTGTGYTF. The rearrangement joins TRBV6-6 to TRBJ1-2; weak D call: TRBD1 (6 bases). The germline CDR1 and CDR2 sequences are MNHNY and SVGAGI (reference sequence). This CDR3 has 12 amino acids. The ends were cut back, 6 bases at V and 8 bases at J, with 13 bases in the middle.

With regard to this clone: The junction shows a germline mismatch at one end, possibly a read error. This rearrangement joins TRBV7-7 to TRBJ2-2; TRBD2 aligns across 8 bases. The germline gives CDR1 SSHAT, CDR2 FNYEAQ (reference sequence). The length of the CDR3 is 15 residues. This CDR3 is CASSGGTRGTGELFF. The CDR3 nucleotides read TGTGCTAGCAGCGGCGGGACTAGAGGCACCGGGGAGCTGTTTTTT. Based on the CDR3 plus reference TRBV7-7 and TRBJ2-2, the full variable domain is GAGVSQSPRYKVTKRGQDVTLRCDPISSHATLYWYQQALGQGPEFLTYFNYEAQPDKSGLPSDRFSAERPEGSISTLTIQRTEQRDSAMYRCASSGGTRGTGELFFGEGSRLTVL.

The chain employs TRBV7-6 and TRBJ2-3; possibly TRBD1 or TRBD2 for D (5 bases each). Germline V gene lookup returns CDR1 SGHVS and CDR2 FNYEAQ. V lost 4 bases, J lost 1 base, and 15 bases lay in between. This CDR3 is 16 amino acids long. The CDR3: CASSSPPGPGTDTQYF. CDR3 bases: TGTGCCAGCAGCTCCCCCCCGGGGCCGGGCACAGATACGCAGTATTTT.

The CDR3 DNA reads as TGTGCCAGCAGCCGGGCCGCAACTAATGAAAAACTGTTTTTT. Its protein product is CASSRAATNEKLFF. This rearrangement joins TRBV6-5 to TRBJ1-4; D ambiguous. CDR1 MNHEY and CDR2 SVGAGI come from the germline V gene. The V end was cut by 6 bases, the J end by 0 bases, with 8 bases between. The length of the CDR3 is 14 residues.

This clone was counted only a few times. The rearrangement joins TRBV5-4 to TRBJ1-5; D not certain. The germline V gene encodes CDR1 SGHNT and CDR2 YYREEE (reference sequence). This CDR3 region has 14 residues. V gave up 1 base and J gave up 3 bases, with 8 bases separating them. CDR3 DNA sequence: TGTGCCAGCAGCTTGTGGGGTGCCAATCAGCCCCAGCATTTT. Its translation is CASSLWGANQPQHF.